This T cell receptor beta chain was observed in a study of T cell responses to AZD1222 COVID-19 vaccine. Here immunoSEQ multiplex PCR was the method, and the copy in TCRdb shows in-frame clones only, minus some. This repertoire shows under 100,000 clones, 80% to 90% found once; its top ten account for 9% to 14%. Trimming took 3 bases from V and 8 from J, leaving 14 bases between them. The CDR3 has 14 residues. Germline V gene data show CDR1 as SGHDT and CDR2 as YYEEEE. This clonotype was obtained from an adult who received the AZD1222 COVID-19 vaccine. The chain couples TRBV5-6 to TRBJ1-4; possibly TRBD1 for D (6 bases). The material sequenced was peripheral blood, taken 28 days after the second AZD1222 dose. CDR3 DNA: TGTGCCAGCAGCTCCGGACAGTCCGGGGAAAAACTGTTTTTT. The encoded protein is CASSSGQSGEKLFF.